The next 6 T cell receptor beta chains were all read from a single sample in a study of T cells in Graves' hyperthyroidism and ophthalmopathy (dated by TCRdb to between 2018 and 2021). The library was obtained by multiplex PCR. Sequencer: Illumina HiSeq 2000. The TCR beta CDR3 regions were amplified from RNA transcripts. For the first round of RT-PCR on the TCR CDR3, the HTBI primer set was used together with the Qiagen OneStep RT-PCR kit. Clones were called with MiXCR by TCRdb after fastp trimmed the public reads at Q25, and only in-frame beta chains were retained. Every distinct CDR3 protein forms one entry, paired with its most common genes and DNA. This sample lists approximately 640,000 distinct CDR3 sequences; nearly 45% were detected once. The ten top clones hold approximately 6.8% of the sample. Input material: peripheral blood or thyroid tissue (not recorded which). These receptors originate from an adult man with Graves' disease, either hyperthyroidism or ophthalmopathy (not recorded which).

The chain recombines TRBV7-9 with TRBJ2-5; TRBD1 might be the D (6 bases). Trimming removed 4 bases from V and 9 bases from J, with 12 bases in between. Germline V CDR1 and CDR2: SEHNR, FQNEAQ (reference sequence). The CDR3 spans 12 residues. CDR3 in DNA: TGTGCCAGCAGCTATCCGGGACATTCCCAGTACTTC. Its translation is CASSYPGHSQYF.

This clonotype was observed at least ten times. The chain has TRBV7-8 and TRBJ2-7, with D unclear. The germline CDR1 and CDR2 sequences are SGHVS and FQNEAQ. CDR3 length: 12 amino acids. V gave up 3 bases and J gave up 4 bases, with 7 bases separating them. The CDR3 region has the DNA TGTGCCAGCAGCTTCGCCTTTTACGAGCAGTACTTC. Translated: CASSFAFYEQYF.

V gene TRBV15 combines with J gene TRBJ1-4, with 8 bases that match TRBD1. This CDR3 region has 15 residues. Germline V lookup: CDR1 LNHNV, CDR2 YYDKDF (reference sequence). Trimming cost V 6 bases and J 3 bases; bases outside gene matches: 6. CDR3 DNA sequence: TGTGCCACCAGAAGGACAGGGAGCCCTAATGAAAAACTGTTTTTT. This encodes CATRRTGSPNEKLFF.

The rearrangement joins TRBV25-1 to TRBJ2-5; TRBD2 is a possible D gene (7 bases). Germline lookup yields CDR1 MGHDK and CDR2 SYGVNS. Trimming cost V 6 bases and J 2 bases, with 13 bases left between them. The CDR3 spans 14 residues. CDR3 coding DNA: TGTGCCAGCAGCGGGGGGACAATTCAAGAGACCCAGTACTTC. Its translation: CASSGGTIQETQYF.

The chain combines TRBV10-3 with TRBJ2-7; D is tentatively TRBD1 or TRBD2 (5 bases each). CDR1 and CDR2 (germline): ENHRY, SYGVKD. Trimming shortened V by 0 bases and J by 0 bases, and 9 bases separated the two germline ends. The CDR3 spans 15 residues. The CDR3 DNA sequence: TGTGCCATCAGTGAGTCGGGACGCCTCTCCTACGAGCAGTACTTC. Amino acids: CAISESGRLSYEQYF.

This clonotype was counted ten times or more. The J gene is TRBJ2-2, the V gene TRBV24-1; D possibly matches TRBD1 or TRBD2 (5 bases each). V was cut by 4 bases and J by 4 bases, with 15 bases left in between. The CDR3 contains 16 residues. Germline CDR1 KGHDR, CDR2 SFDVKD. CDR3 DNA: TGTGCCACCAGTGACTTGACGGGACCACGCACCGGGGAGCTGTTTTTT. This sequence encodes CATSDLTGPRTGELFF.